One sample yielded the 25 T cell receptor beta chains listed below, sequenced in a study of T cells in Graves' hyperthyroidism and ophthalmopathy. Template material for amplifying TCR beta CDR3 regions consisted of RNA transcripts. First-round RT-PCR with HTBI primers amplified the TCR CDR3 region. TCRdb ran MiXCR on the multiplex PCR reads and lists one entry per CDR3 protein. The profile shows hundreds of thousands of distinct CDR3 sequences, roughly a sixth of them singletons. Sequenced: blood. All receptors derive from a woman between 40 and 50 years old with Graves' ophthalmopathy.

This clonotype was detected many times. The chain recombines TRBV11-1 with TRBJ2-5; possible D gene TRBD1, 6 bases. The V end lost 1 base, the J end lost 2 bases, and 8 bases lay between the germline ends. From germline, CDR1 is SGHAT and CDR2 FQDESV (reference sequence). This CDR3 contains 14 residues. DNA for the CDR3: TGTGCCAGCAGCTTAGAAAGGGGGCAAGAGACCCAGTACTTC. Its translation is CASSLERGQETQYF.

Ten or more counts support this clonotype. This chain connects TRBV7-3 to TRBJ2-1; 10 nucleotides line up with TRBD2. Germline CDR1 and CDR2: SGHTA and FQGTGA. CDR3 length: 14 amino acids. Germline trimming cut 4 bases from V and 10 bases from J; bases unmatched to any gene: 7. CDR3 DNA sequence: TGTGCCAGCAGCTACAGCGGGAGGGCCGGGGAGCAGTTCTTC. Protein sequence: CASSYSGRAGEQFF.

This clonotype was recorded many times. This rearrangement joins TRBV24-1 to TRBJ1-2; D is unresolved. Per germline, CDR1 KGHDR and CDR2 SFDVKD. The CDR3 is 14 residues long. V lost 0 bases, J lost 2 bases, and 6 bases lay in between. The CDR3 region has the DNA TGTGCCACCAGTGATTTGACCAAGAACTATGGCTACACCTTC. This encodes CATSDLTKNYGYTF.

This clonotype has a count of ten or more. The chain recombines TRBV2 with TRBJ2-7; 10 nucleotides match TRBD2. CDR1 SNHLY and CDR2 FYNNEI come from the germline V gene. CDR3 size: 14 residues. V gave up 8 bases and J gave up 5 bases; unmatched junction bases: 9. DNA for the CDR3: TGTGCCAGCCGGGAGCGGGAGGGCAACGACGAGCAGTACTTC. Amino acids: CASREREGNDEQYF.

This clonotype was detected ten times or more. This sequence joins TRBV11-2 and TRBJ2-7; 10 nucleotides line up with TRBD1. This CDR3 region has 16 residues. Looked up from germline, CDR1 is SGHAT and CDR2 is FQNNGV. The V gene end was trimmed by 1 base and the J gene end by 8 bases; junction bases not matched to a gene: 11. The CDR3 sequence is CASSLGVGTGALKQYF. CDR3 DNA sequence: TGTGCCAGCAGCTTAGGTGTGGGGACAGGGGCCCTTAAGCAGTACTTC.

The sample holds a few counts of this clonotype. J is TRBJ2-7 and V is TRBV4-1; 8 bases map to TRBD1. This CDR3 region has 16 residues. J was trimmed by 6 bases and V by 0 bases; bases with no gene match: 10. Per the germline V gene, CDR1 is MGHRA and CDR2 is YSYEKL. The CDR3 DNA sequence: TGCGCCAGCAGCCAAGAAGTCAGGGGGCTATCCAGCGAGCAGTACTTC. This gives the protein CASSQEVRGLSSEQYF.

In its sample, this clonotype was seen once. The chain is built from TRBV18 and TRBJ2-1; TRBD2 matches at 8 bases. CDR1 is KGHSH, CDR2 LQKENI, per germline. The CDR3 has 17 amino acids. V was pared by 1 base and J by 3 bases, with 8 bases of the junction left unmatched. The CDR3 nucleotides read TGTGCCAGCTCACCACGGCAAACTAGCGGTATCTACAATGAGCAGTTCTTC. It translates to CASSPRQTSGIYNEQFF.

V gene TRBV20-1 combines with J gene TRBJ1-5; tentative D call: TRBD1 (6 bases). The V end lost 3 bases, the J end lost 0 bases, and 12 bases lay between the germline ends. This CDR3 contains 15 residues. The germline V gene encodes CDR1 DFQATT and CDR2 SNEGSKA (reference sequence). Written as DNA, the CDR3 is TGCAGTGCTAGCCGGGACACAAATAGCAATCAGCCCCAGCATTTT. Translating gives CSASRDTNSNQPQHF.

This clonotype was picked up a small number of times. This chain uses TRBV14 with TRBJ2-3; 8 bases are shared with TRBD2. Per germline, CDR1 SGHDN and CDR2 FVKESK. J gave up 2 bases and V 7 bases, and 5 bases lay outside the gene matches. The CDR3 covers 14 residues. CDR3 DNA: TGTGCCAGCAAGACAGCGGGGGCCACAGATACGCAGTATTTT. This codes for CASKTAGATDTQYF. Full variable domain (outside the CDR3, taken from reference TRBV14 and TRBJ2-3): EAGVTQFPSHSVIEKGQTVTLRCDPISGHDNLYWYRRVMGKEIKFLLHFVKESKQDESGMPNNRFLAERTGGTYSTLKVQPAELEDSGVYFCASKTAGATDTQYFGPGTRLTVL.

This clonotype was found many times. This chain joins TRBV18 and TRBJ1-1; D is possibly TRBD1 (6 bases). Germline V gene lookup returns CDR1 KGHSH and CDR2 LQKENI. This CDR3 region has 14 residues. V gave up 6 bases and J gave up 2 bases, with 13 bases separating them. The CDR3: CASSKDRKNTEAFF. The CDR3 nucleotides are TGTGCCAGCTCCAAGGACAGAAAAAACACTGAAGCTTTCTTT.

This clonotype has ten or more counts. The rearrangement joins TRBV6-1 to TRBJ2-2; the D gene is possibly TRBD1 (6 bases). The CDR3 consists of 14 residues. The germline gives CDR1 MNHNS, CDR2 SASEGT. Trimming pared 7 bases from V and 4 bases from J, leaving 13 bases between. The CDR3 loop is CASNSGGGTGELFF. The CDR3 region has the DNA TGTGCCAGCAACAGTGGGGGCGGCACCGGGGAGCTGTTTTTT.

This clonotype was recorded a few times. The chain employs TRBV12-3 or TRBV12-4 and TRBJ1-3; the D is unclear. The CDR3 loop spans 16 amino acids. Trimming removed 5 bases at V and 2 bases at J, with 16 bases between. The CDR3 loop reads CASSPAWVLAGNTIYF. CDR3 DNA sequence: TGTGCCAGCAGTCCGGCATGGGTCCTCGCTGGAAACACCATATATTTT.

Many counts were recorded for this clonotype. V and J are TRBV20-1 and TRBJ2-3; 9 bases map to TRBD1. This CDR3 spans 15 amino acids. The J segment lost 3 bases and the V segment lost 5 bases, leaving 9 bases of the junction unmatched. Germline V CDR1 and CDR2: DFQATT, SNEGSKA (reference sequence). This chain's CDR3 is CSAPRRDRETDTQYF. The CDR3 DNA reads as TGCAGTGCTCCTCGCCGGGACAGGGAAACAGATACGCAGTATTTT.

A remark on this clonotype: A much larger clone differs from this one at a single base, so this may be a read error. V gene TRBV5-1 combines with J gene TRBJ2-7; D might be TRBD2 (6 bases). The assigned J gene may be wrong: the sequence end matches TRBJ2-1 better. This CDR3 has 13 residues. Germline V CDR1 and CDR2: SGHRS, YFSETQ. CDR3 sequence: CASGTASSYEQFF. In DNA, the CDR3 is TGCGCCAGCGGGACTGCGAGCTCCTACGAGCAGTTCTTC.

This clonotype was seen a handful of times. The rearrangement links TRBV29-1 to TRBJ2-1; D gene uncertain. There are 15 residues in the CDR3. The germline V and J ends were trimmed by 7 bases and 0 bases, with 16 bases remaining between them. The germline V gene has CDR1 SQVTM and CDR2 ANQGSEA. CDR3 nucleotide sequence: TGCAGCGGACGCGGAACGGAGAGCTCCTACAATGAGCAGTTCTTC. This codes for CSGRGTESSYNEQFF.

The gene calls are TRBV20-1 and TRBJ2-1; D is possibly TRBD2 (5 bases). Germline V lookup: CDR1 DFQATT, CDR2 SNEGSKA (reference sequence). The CDR3 is made up of 14 amino acids. V lost 0 bases to trimming and J lost 4 bases, with 10 bases between them. The CDR3 loop reads CSAREPRGYNEQFF. DNA for the CDR3: TGCAGTGCTAGAGAACCTAGAGGGTACAATGAGCAGTTCTTC.

This clonotype has a count of ten or more. This chain uses TRBV11-2 with TRBJ2-7, with 10 bases identical to TRBD2. CDR3 length: 15 amino acids. Germline V gene sequence: CDR1 SGHAT, CDR2 FQNNGV. The junction had 9 bases not matched to a gene; V was cut back by 10 bases and J by 0 bases. The CDR3 bases are TGTGCCACTCGGGCTAGCGGGGGTAGCTCCTACGAGCAGTACTTC. As protein: CATRASGGSSYEQYF.

The chain links TRBV29-1 to TRBJ1-4, with D unresolved. CDR3 size: 13 residues. V lost 5 bases, J lost 0 bases, and 7 bases lay in between. Germline V gives CDR1 SQVTM, CDR2 ANQGSEA. The CDR3 DNA follows: TGCAGCGTTATTGGAGCAACTAATGAAAAACTGTTTTTT. Its protein is CSVIGATNEKLFF.

This clonotype came up many times. The rearrangement uses TRBV7-3 and TRBJ2-1; D is perhaps TRBD2 (5 bases). Per germline, CDR1 SGHTA and CDR2 FQGTGA. Trimming pared 5 bases from V and 9 bases from J, leaving 11 bases between. This CDR3 spans 12 amino acids. DNA of the CDR3: TGTGCCAGCAGCCTGTCGGGAACTGAGCAGTTCTTC. Its translation: CASSLSGTEQFF.

This clonotype occurred many times. The genes are TRBV30 and TRBJ2-2; possibly TRBD1 for D (5 bases). From germline, CDR1 is GTSNPN and CDR2 SVGIG (reference sequence). The CDR3 is made up of 12 amino acids. Trimming pared 2 bases from V and 5 bases from J, leaving 6 bases between. CDR3 DNA: TGTGCCTGGAGTCCAGGGACCGGGGAGCTGTTTTTT. Amino acids: CAWSPGTGELFF.

The chain uses TRBV5-1 and TRBJ2-2; no firm D call. Trimming left V 7 bases short and J 0 bases short, with 10 bases between. CDR3 length: 14 amino acids. Germline V gene data show CDR1 as SGHRS and CDR2 as YFSETQ. DNA of the CDR3: TGCGCCAGCTGTCAAGAAGCGAACACCGGGGAGCTGTTTTTT. Encoded protein: CASCQEANTGELFF.

Ten or more counts support this clonotype. This sequence joins TRBV7-3 and TRBJ2-1; D is perhaps TRBD1 (6 bases). Germline CDR1 reads SGHTA; CDR2 reads FQGTGA. The CDR3 extends over 14 amino acids. The V gene lost 5 bases and the J gene lost 10 bases, with 18 bases spanning the gap. The CDR3 DNA sequence: TGTGCCAGCAGCCTAAACCGGGACACGTCAGAGCAGTTCTTC. Translating gives CASSLNRDTSEQFF.

This clonotype was recorded at least ten times. The rearrangement uses TRBV3-1 and TRBJ2-7; D uncertain. Trimming took off 2 bases at V and 4 bases at J, with 9 bases between the two ends. CDR3 length equals 13 residues. Germline CDR1 LGHDT, CDR2 YNNKEL (reference sequence). In DNA form, the CDR3 reads TGTGCCAGCAGCCAACACGGGCAGTACGAGCAGTACTTC. It specifies CASSQHGQYEQYF.

The rearrangement joins TRBV7-2 to TRBJ1-3; no clear D gene. Germline lookup yields CDR1 SGHTA and CDR2 FQGNSA. The CDR3 runs 13 residues. V shed 0 bases and J shed 7 bases, with 7 bases lying between them. The CDR3 loop is CASSLARLNTIYF. CDR3 DNA sequence: TGTGCCAGCAGCTTAGCGAGACTGAACACCATATATTTT.

V usage is TRBV4-1 and J usage is TRBJ1-6, with a possible D match to TRBD1 (5 bases). The CDR3 contains 16 residues. CDR1 is MGHRA and CDR2 is YSYEKL in the germline V gene. V was cut by 1 base and J by 0 bases, with 7 bases left in between. The CDR3 is CASSQGGSSYNSPLHF. The CDR3, as DNA: TGCGCCAGCAGCCAAGGGGGGAGCTCCTATAATTCACCCCTCCACTTT.